One sample yielded the 6 T cell receptor beta chains listed below, sequenced in a study of a mutant IDH1 vaccine in newly diagnosed glioma. Measured with immunoSEQ multiplex PCR; TCRdb has only the in-frame clones, and not every one. The profile shows 30,000 to 35,000 clones, roughly 80% of them singletons. These receptors lack a known antigen. Described time point: week 5, during vaccination. A 20-mer mutant IDH1 peptide at 300 ug was injected subcutaneously with topical imiquimod. The specimen comprised PBMCs, sampled from a glioma patient whose treatment included an IDH1 peptide vaccine. All receptors come from a man aged 25-45 years with glioma.

This clone turned up a few times. The chain is built from TRBV7-9 and TRBJ2-3; 7 bases are shared with TRBD1. The germline V gene has CDR1 SEHNR and CDR2 FQNEAQ (reference sequence). J was trimmed by 2 bases and V by 5 bases; bases with no gene match: 7. The CDR3 covers 15 residues. The DNA for the CDR3 is TGTGCCAGCAGCAACCGGGACAGACCCACAGATACGCAGTATTTT. Encoded protein: CASSNRDRPTDTQYF. The variable domain in full, with the rest retrieved from reference TRBV7-9 and TRBJ2-3, is DTGVSQNPRHKITKRGQNVTFRCDPISEHNRLYWYRQTLGQGPEFLTYFQNEAQLEKSRLLSDRFSAERPKGSFSTLEIQRTEQGDSAMYLCASSNRDRPTDTQYFGPGTRLTVL.

The chain combines TRBV18 with TRBJ1-1; no clear D. V lost 6 bases and J lost 5, with 19 bases in between. Germline V gives CDR1 KGHSH, CDR2 LQKENI. The CDR3 is made up of 15 amino acids. The CDR3 DNA reads as TGTGCCAGCTCCCCCGAGGAGGCCCGTCGGACTGAAGCTTTCTTT. It is translated as CASSPEEARRTEAFF.

This clone has only one observation. The genes are TRBV5-4 and TRBJ1-1; D is uncertain. The V and J ends lost 1 base and 0 bases respectively, with 7 bases between them. Germline V CDR1 and CDR2: SGHNT, YYREEE (reference sequence). CDR3 length: 14 amino acids. Here the CDR3 DNA reads TGTGCCAGCAGCTTGATTTCGGTGAACACTGAAGCTTTCTTT. This sequence encodes CASSLISVNTEAFF.

This rearrangement joins TRBV10-1 to TRBJ2-5; TRBD2 aligns across 10 bases. Germline CDR1 reads WNHNN; CDR2 reads SYGVQD (reference sequence). V lost 4 bases to trimming and J lost 5 bases; unmatched junction nucleotides: 10. There are 16 residues in the CDR3. The chain's CDR3 is CASSGPDLAGDETQYF. The CDR3 DNA reads as TGCGCCAGCAGTGGTCCGGACCTAGCGGGAGACGAGACCCAGTACTTC.

This chain uses TRBV7-2 with TRBJ2-1; 9 bases line up with TRBD2. The CDR3 is 17 residues long. V gave up 5 bases and J gave up 8 bases; unmatched junction bases: 16. Per the germline V gene, CDR1 is SGHTA and CDR2 is FQGNSA. CDR3 sequence (DNA): TGTGCCAGCAGCGCTTATCGGGCTAGCGGGACCCAGGATGAGCAGTTCTTC. Amino acids: CASSAYRASGTQDEQFF.

The V and J genes are TRBV6-5 and TRBJ2-1; 7 nucleotides line up with TRBD1. The CDR3 is made up of 15 amino acids. V trimming: 6 bases; J trimming: 0 bases; junction bases outside the gene matches: 5. Germline V gene data show CDR1 as MNHEY and CDR2 as SVGAGI. CDR3 sequence (DNA): TGTGCCAGCAGCGAGACAGGGTCCTCCTACAATGAGCAGTTCTTC. Translating gives CASSETGSSYNEQFF.